This T cell receptor (beta chain) was captured in a study of blood T cell repertoires in COVID-19. Overall study: Acute and convalescent COVID-19 samples came from the United States, Italy and Spain. PBMCs, B-cell-depleted T cells, or T cells provided the cDNA or gDNA that made up the material.

Losses at the gene ends were 4 bases for V and 4 bases for J; bases not matched to a gene: 13. This CDR3 spans 18 amino acids. Germline V lookup: CDR1 MNHEY, CDR2 SVGEGT. Sequencing was performed with immunoSEQ multiplex PCR; in TCRdb, only in-frame clones are kept and a portion is missing. The sample includes approximately 190,000 clones, over 80% of them seen just once. The sequence was collected from a woman in her twenties or thirties who had been exposed to COVID-19. The specimen sequenced was PBMCs or T cells enriched from blood (not recorded which). V usage is TRBV6-2 or TRBV6-3 and J usage is TRBJ2-5, with 12 nucleotides matching TRBD1. This chain's CDR3 is CASSSLSPGTGGGETQYF. The CDR3 nucleotides read TGTGCCAGCAGTTCATTAAGCCCCGGGACAGGGGGCGGAGAGACCCAGTACTTC.